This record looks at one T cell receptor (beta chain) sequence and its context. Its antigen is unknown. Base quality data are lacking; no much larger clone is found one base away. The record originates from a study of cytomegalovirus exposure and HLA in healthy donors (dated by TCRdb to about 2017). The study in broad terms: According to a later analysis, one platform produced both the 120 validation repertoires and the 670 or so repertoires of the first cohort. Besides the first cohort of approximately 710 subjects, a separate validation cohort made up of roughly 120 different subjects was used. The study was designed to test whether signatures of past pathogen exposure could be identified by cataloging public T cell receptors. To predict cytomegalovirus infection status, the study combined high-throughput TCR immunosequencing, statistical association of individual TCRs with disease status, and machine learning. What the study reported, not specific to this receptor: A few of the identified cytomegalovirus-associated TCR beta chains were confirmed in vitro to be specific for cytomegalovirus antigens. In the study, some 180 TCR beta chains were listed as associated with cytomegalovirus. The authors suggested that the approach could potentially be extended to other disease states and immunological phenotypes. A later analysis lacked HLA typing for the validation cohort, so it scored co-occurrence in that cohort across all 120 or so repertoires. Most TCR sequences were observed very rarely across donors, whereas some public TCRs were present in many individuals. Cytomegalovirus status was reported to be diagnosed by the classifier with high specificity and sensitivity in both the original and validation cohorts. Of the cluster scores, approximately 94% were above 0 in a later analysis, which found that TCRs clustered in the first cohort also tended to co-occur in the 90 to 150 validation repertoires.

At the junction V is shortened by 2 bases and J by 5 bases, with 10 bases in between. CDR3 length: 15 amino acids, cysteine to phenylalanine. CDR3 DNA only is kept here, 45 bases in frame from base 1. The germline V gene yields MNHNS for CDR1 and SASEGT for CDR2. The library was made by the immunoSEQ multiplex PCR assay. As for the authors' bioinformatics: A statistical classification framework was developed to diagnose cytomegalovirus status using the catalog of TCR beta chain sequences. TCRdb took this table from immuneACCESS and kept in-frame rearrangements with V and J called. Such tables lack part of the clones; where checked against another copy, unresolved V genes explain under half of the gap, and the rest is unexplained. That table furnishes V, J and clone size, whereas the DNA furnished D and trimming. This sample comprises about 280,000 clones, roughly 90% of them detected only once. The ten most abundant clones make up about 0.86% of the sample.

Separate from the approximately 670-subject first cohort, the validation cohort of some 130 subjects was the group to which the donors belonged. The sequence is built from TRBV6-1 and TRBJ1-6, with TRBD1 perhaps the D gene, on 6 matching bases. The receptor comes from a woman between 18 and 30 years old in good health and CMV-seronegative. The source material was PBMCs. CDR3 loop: CASSESGENNSPLHF. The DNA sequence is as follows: TGTGCCAGCAGTGAATCAGGGGAAAATAATTCACCCCTCCACTTT.